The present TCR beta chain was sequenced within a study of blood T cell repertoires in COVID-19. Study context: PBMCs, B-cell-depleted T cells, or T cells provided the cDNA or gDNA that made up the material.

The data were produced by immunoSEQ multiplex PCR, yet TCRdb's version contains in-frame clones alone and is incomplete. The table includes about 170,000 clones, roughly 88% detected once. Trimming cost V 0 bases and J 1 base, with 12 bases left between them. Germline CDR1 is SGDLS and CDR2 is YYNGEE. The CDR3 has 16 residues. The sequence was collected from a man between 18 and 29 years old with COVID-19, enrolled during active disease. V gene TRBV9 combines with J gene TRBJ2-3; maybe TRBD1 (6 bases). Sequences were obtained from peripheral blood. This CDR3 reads CASSVGGQGRTDTQYF. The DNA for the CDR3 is TGTGCCAGCAGCGTAGGGGGGCAGGGTCGCACAGATACGCAGTATTTT.